These 31 T cell receptor beta chains were all obtained from the same sample, sequenced in a study of Graves' ophthalmopathy and Graves' hyperthyroidism. Amplifying from RNA transcripts, the study obtained TCR beta CDR3 regions. HTBI primers primed a first-round RT-PCR, and a second-round multiplex PCR followed. TCRdb re-analysed the multiplex PCR reads in MiXCR, keeping a single row per CDR3 protein. Seen here are just over 600,000 distinct CDR3 sequences, 22% observed once, and the top ten hold approximately 7%. The sample comprised peripheral blood. All receptors derive from a woman between 18 and 30 years old with stable Graves' hyperthyroidism. Some clones in this sample may be carry-over from other donors' samples.

This clonotype came up many times. The J gene is TRBJ2-5, the V gene TRBV20-1; no definite D call. This CDR3 contains 15 residues. Trimming took 5 bases from V and 5 from J, leaving 21 bases between them. The germline V gene encodes CDR1 DFQATT and CDR2 SNEGSKA (reference sequence). The CDR3 loop is CSAAPTYRVDETQYF. For the CDR3, the DNA is TGCAGTGCTGCCCCCACGTATAGGGTCGACGAGACCCAGTACTTC.

This sequence joins TRBV19 and TRBJ1-5; D is uncertain. CDR1 LNHDA and CDR2 SQIVND come from the germline V gene (reference sequence). The CDR3 is 16 amino acids. V lost 8 bases to trimming and J lost 1 base, with 18 bases between them. CDR3 protein: CASAWKPGFSNQPQHF. In DNA form, the CDR3 reads TGTGCCAGTGCATGGAAGCCCGGGTTCAGCAATCAGCCCCAGCATTTT.

A few counts support this clonotype. The J gene is TRBJ1-1, the V gene TRBV5-1, with 7 bases identical to TRBD1. The length of the CDR3 is 14 residues. The J segment lost 1 base and the V segment lost 6 bases, leaving 6 bases of the junction unmatched. Germline CDR1 is SGHRS and CDR2 is YFSETQ. CDR3: CASTTQGGNTEAFF. CDR3 DNA sequence: TGCGCCAGCACAACTCAGGGGGGGAACACTGAAGCTTTCTTT.

The chain employs TRBV20-1 and TRBJ1-1, with TRBD1 as a possible D gene (6 bases). The CDR3 covers 12 residues. V lost 7 bases to trimming and J lost 6 bases, with 15 bases between them. CDR1 is DFQATT and CDR2 is SNEGSKA in the germline V gene (reference sequence). CDR3 DNA sequence: TGCAGTGACAGGGTTGGGGTCGCTGAAGCTTTCTTT. This gives the protein CSDRVGVAEAFF.

Remarks on this clonotype: This clone may be a read error of a much larger clone one base away. This chain joins TRBV3-1 and TRBJ1-1; no firm D call. Germline-derived CDR1 and CDR2 are LGHDT and YNNKEL (reference sequence). V was clipped by 4 bases and J by 1 base, with 16 bases between them. This CDR3 is 16 amino acids long. In DNA, the CDR3 is TGTGCCAGCAGCCCCCTAGGCACCGTAGGGAACACTGAAGCTTTCTTT. Amino acids: CASSPLGTVGNTEAFF.

The chain carries TRBV15 and TRBJ1-6; D not certain. The V gene's germline CDR1 is LNHNV and CDR2 YYDKDF (reference sequence). With 1 base removed from V and 0 bases from J, the gap between germline ends came to 10 bases. This CDR3 is 17 amino acids long. The DNA of the CDR3 is TGTGCCACCAGCAGAGTATCTGGAAGCTCCTATAATTCACCCCTCCACTTT. It encodes CATSRVSGSSYNSPLHF. Full variable domain (outside the CDR3, taken from reference TRBV15 and TRBJ1-6): DAMVIQNPRYQVTQFGKPVTLSCSQTLNHNVMYWYQQKSSQAPKLLFHYYDKDFNNEADTPDNFQSRRPNTSFCFLDIRSPGLGDTAMYLCATSRVSGSSYNSPLHFGNGTRLTVT.

This clonotype was recorded many times. V usage is TRBV10-3 and J usage is TRBJ1-5; D unclear. V lost 0 bases to trimming and J lost 2 bases, with 11 bases between them. The germline gives CDR1 ENHRY, CDR2 SYGVKD. The CDR3 consists of 16 residues. CDR3 protein: CAISESLGLGNQPQHF. For the CDR3, the DNA is TGTGCCATCAGTGAGTCTTTGGGTCTGGGCAATCAGCCCCAGCATTTT.

This chain uses TRBV15 with TRBJ1-1, with TRBD1 matching 10 bases. Germline assignment: CDR1 LNHNV and CDR2 YYDKDF (reference sequence). The CDR3 is 14 amino acids. V lost 5 bases to trimming and J lost 4 bases; unmatched junction nucleotides: 4. CDR3 nucleotides: TGTGCCACCAGCCCCCGGACAGGGGGCACTGAAGCTTTCTTT. Its translation is CATSPRTGGTEAFF.

This clonotype has just a few counts. The J gene is TRBJ1-2, the V gene TRBV6-2 or TRBV6-3; 7 bases are a match to TRBD1. The CDR3 spans 19 residues. Germline lookup yields CDR1 MNHEY and CDR2 SVGEGT. Trimming took 0 bases from V and 3 from J; bases not matched to a gene: 16. In nucleotides, the CDR3 is TGTGCCAGCAGTTACTCGATTAGGCGACAGGGTGGGAGGTACTATGGCTACACCTTC. Amino acid sequence: CASSYSIRRQGGRYYGYTF.

This clonotype was counted between two and nine times. CDR3 coding DNA: TGCAGCGTTTTTATACAGGGGCCGGGCTATGGCTACACCTTC. This gives the protein CSVFIQGPGYGYTF. The rearrangement joins TRBV29-1 to TRBJ1-2, with 7 bases lining up with TRBD1. The V segment lost 5 bases and the J segment 4 bases; nucleotides outside the gene matches: 10. The germline gives CDR1 SQVTM, CDR2 ANQGSEA. The CDR3 spans 14 residues.

As concerns this clonotype: This may be a read error: a much more frequent sequence differs by one nucleotide. The rearrangement uses TRBV28 and TRBJ2-7; TRBD2 is a possible D gene (6 bases). Germline CDR1 and CDR2: MDHEN and SYDVKM. The length of the CDR3 is 13 residues. The CDR3 DNA sequence: TGTACCAGTAGATATGCGGGAATCTACGAGCAGTACTTC. Its translation is CTSRYAGIYEQYF.

There are many counts of this clonotype. The CDR3 here is CASSFTVGGDNSPLHF. CDR3 nucleotides: TGCGCCAGCAGCTTCACAGTCGGAGGGGATAATTCACCCCTCCACTTT. The chain employs TRBV5-1 and TRBJ1-6; D may be TRBD1 (5 bases). Germline V gene data show CDR1 as SGHRS and CDR2 as YFSETQ. V lost 2 bases, J lost 5 bases, and 14 bases lay in between. The CDR3 spans 16 residues.

This clonotype has a count of ten or more. J is TRBJ1-5 and V is TRBV18; tentatively, D is TRBD1 (5 bases). This CDR3 spans 15 amino acids. Between the trimmed V and J ends, which lost 2 bases and 7 bases, there was a span of 15 bases. The germline V gene encodes CDR1 KGHSH and CDR2 LQKENI. The CDR3 sequence: CASSPTEGAGQPQHF. The CDR3 DNA sequence: TGTGCCAGCTCACCAACAGAGGGCGCAGGGCAGCCCCAGCATTTT.

This clonotype was seen at least ten times. This rearrangement joins TRBV20-1 to TRBJ2-7; TRBD2 matches at 12 bases. The germline CDR1 and CDR2 sequences are DFQATT and SNEGSKA (reference sequence). There are 19 residues in the CDR3. V was clipped by 1 base and J by 2 bases; unmatched bases: 15. The CDR3 region has the DNA TGCAGTGCTAGAGGTTGGACTAGCGGGACCCACTCAAAGACCTACGAGCAGTACTTC. This translates into CSARGWTSGTHSKTYEQYF.

This clonotype was detected a few times. J is TRBJ2-7 and V is TRBV28; no clear D. Germline CDR1 and CDR2: MDHEN and SYDVKM. The CDR3 is 12 residues long. Trimming took 5 bases from V and 1 from J, leaving 6 bases between them. The CDR3 sequence is CASSRQSYEQYF. As DNA, the CDR3 is TGTGCCAGCAGTCGCCAGTCCTACGAGCAGTACTTC.

The table lists this clonotype with many counts. J is TRBJ1-2 and V is TRBV9; perhaps TRBD1 as D (5 bases). The germline gives CDR1 SGDLS, CDR2 YYNGEE. The CDR3 is 12 amino acids. Trimming cost V 3 bases and J 4 bases, with 7 bases left between them. The CDR3 DNA sequence: TGTGCCAGCAGCGACGACAGCTATGGCTACACCTTC. It codes for CASSDDSYGYTF.

V is TRBV24-1 and J is TRBJ2-5, with a tentative D call TRBD1 (6 bases). The V gene lost 5 bases and the J gene lost 5 bases, with 14 bases spanning the gap. The germline gives CDR1 KGHDR, CDR2 SFDVKD. The CDR3 extends over 14 amino acids. The CDR3 bases are TGTGCCACCAGTGTTGGGACACTTCAGGAGACCCAGTACTTC. It is translated as CATSVGTLQETQYF.

This clonotype has a count of ten or more. The rearrangement joins TRBV6-1 to TRBJ1-5, with 7 bases identical to TRBD1. The CDR3 runs to 16 residues. The V gene's germline CDR1 is MNHNS and CDR2 SASEGT. Germline trimming cut 6 bases from V and 0 bases from J; bases unmatched to any gene: 8. The DNA of the CDR3 is TGTGCCAGCAGGAGACAGGGAGATTATAGCAATCAGCCCCAGCATTTT. This gives the protein CASRRQGDYSNQPQHF.

This clonotype was counted many times. The J gene is TRBJ1-6, the V gene TRBV2; a possible D gene is TRBD1 (5 bases). Germline V gene lookup returns CDR1 SNHLY and CDR2 FYNNEI. V gave up 6 bases and J gave up 13 bases, with 7 bases separating them. This CDR3 comprises 10 residues. The CDR3 protein is CASRGGPLHF. The CDR3 DNA follows: TGTGCCAGCAGGGGGGGGCCCCTCCACTTT.

The CDR3 DNA is TGTGCCAGCAGTTTCCCCATCTGGCGGGGGAATTGGGAGCAGTACTTC. Protein product: CASSFPIWRGNWEQYF. The chain recombines TRBV12-3 or TRBV12-4 with TRBJ2-7; TRBD2 aligns across 7 bases. V lost 3 bases and J lost 7; bases outside the gene matches: 15. The CDR3 spans 16 residues.

This rearrangement joins TRBV11-2 to TRBJ2-7, with D tentatively TRBD1 or TRBD2 (5 bases each). The CDR3 is 16 residues long. CDR1 and CDR2 from the germline V gene are SGHAT and FQNNGV. V lost 4 bases and J lost 0, with 16 bases in between. CDR3 sequence reads: CASSYSGRMSSYEQYF. The CDR3 DNA reads TGTGCCAGCAGCTATTCGGGACGGATGAGCTCCTACGAGCAGTACTTC.

A note on this clonotype: No conserved phenylalanine or tryptophan is present at the end of the CDR3, so a read error is the likely explanation. The chain couples TRBV20-1 to TRBJ1-1; D uncertain. Germline V gene lookup returns CDR1 DFQATT and CDR2 SNEGSKA (reference sequence). V dropped 6 bases and J dropped 4 bases, with 21 bases sitting between them. This CDR3 has 15 residues. As DNA, the CDR3 is TGCAGTGCCGGAGTACAGCACCTTTGGGGCACTGAAGCTTTCTAT. Residues: CSAGVQHLWGTEAFY.

This clonotype was recorded at least ten times. The chain employs TRBV6-1 and TRBJ2-7, with D perhaps TRBD1 or TRBD2 (6 bases each). Germline-derived CDR1 and CDR2 are MNHNS and SASEGT. The CDR3 is 15 residues long. V was trimmed by 4 bases and J by 5 bases, leaving 18 bases between them. The CDR3: CASSGPMGGVDEQYF. The CDR3 coding sequence is TGTGCCAGCAGTGGACCGATGGGGGGCGTCGACGAGCAGTACTTC.

This clonotype was detected ten times or more. The gene calls are TRBV12-3 or TRBV12-4 and TRBJ2-7; no definite D call. The CDR3 is made up of 14 amino acids. V dropped 5 bases and J dropped 3 bases, with 14 bases sitting between them. The CDR3 protein is CASSNPLSLYEQYF. The CDR3 DNA is TGTGCCAGCAGTAACCCCCTCTCCCTCTACGAGCAGTACTTC.

This clonotype has ten or more counts. This chain joins TRBV6-2 or TRBV6-3 and TRBJ2-7, with D perhaps TRBD1 (6 bases). V was cut by 0 bases and J by 3 bases, with 18 bases left in between. The CDR3 spans 17 residues. CDR1 is MNHEY, CDR2 SVGEGT, per germline. DNA of the CDR3: TGTGCCAGCAGTTACTCGGATTTTGGACAGAGCCACTACGAGCAGTACTTC. Translation gives CASSYSDFGQSHYEQYF.

The chain joins TRBV11-2 to TRBJ2-5; the match to TRBD2 covers 11 bases. The V segment lost 5 bases and the J segment 3 bases; nucleotides outside the gene matches: 14. Germline CDR1 reads SGHAT; CDR2 reads FQNNGV. The CDR3 is 18 amino acids. The CDR3 protein is CASSPGLPSGRTKETQYF. The CDR3 region has the DNA TGTGCCAGCAGCCCCGGGCTGCCTAGCGGGAGGACAAAAGAGACCCAGTACTTC.

The chain combines TRBV19 with TRBJ1-5; possibly TRBD1 for D (6 bases). Trimming took off 7 bases at V and 5 bases at J, with 12 bases between the two ends. Germline loops: CDR1 LNHDA, CDR2 SQIVND (reference sequence). This CDR3 has 13 residues. CDR3 region: CASNGGLYQPQHF. The CDR3 nucleotides are TGTGCCAGTAATGGGGGCTTATATCAGCCCCAGCATTTT.

To note about this clonotype: It may be a read error: a sequence one base away is much more abundant. The CDR3 DNA reads as TGTGCCAGCAGCCCGATGGCGGGAGCGTACGAGCAGTACGTC. Protein: CASSPMAGAYEQYV. The chain uses TRBV9 and TRBJ2-7; 7 nucleotides align to TRBD2. Germline V gives CDR1 SGDLS, CDR2 YYNGEE. With 4 bases clipped from V and 4 bases from J, the junction kept 8 bases outside the gene matches. This CDR3 is built from 14 residues.

This clonotype has a count of ten or more. This chain uses TRBV11-2 with TRBJ1-6; D unresolved. The CDR3 has 15 residues. V shed 1 base and J shed 8 bases, with 12 bases lying between them. Germline CDR1 SGHAT, CDR2 FQNNGV. This chain's CDR3 is CASSLGSRGYSPLHF. As DNA, the CDR3 is TGTGCCAGCAGCTTAGGCAGTCGCGGGTATTCACCCCTCCACTTT.

For this clonotype: A much larger clone is a single base away; this may be a read error. This chain joins TRBV20-1 and TRBJ1-1; a possible D gene is TRBD1 (5 bases). The V end was cut by 4 bases, the J end by 1 base, with 7 bases between. This CDR3 region has 12 residues. Germline V gene data show CDR1 as DFQATT and CDR2 as SNEGSKA (reference sequence). The CDR3 protein is CSANGGNTEAFF. The CDR3 bases are TGCAGTGCTAATGGGGGGAACACTGAAGCTTTCTTT.

J is TRBJ2-3 and V is TRBV7-2, with TRBD2 identical over 8 bases. This CDR3 spans 15 amino acids. The germline CDR1 and CDR2 sequences are SGHTA and FQGNSA. After removal of 5 bases from V and 3 bases from J, the junction contained 7 bases not matched to a gene. CDR3 nucleotide sequence: TGTGCCAGCAGCCGAGCGGGAGAGAGGACAGATACGCAGTATTTT. Translation gives CASSRAGERTDTQYF.